This TCR beta chain was found in a study of T-cell reconstitution after alpha-beta-depleted transplantation in children. Study results and caveats: Alpha-beta T cells about two months after transplant reportedly derived from several hundred expanded graft clones. Surviving recipient cells, namely T cells and thymic progenitors, were the source of high day-60 TCRbeta diversity in some patients. T-cell counts and diversity at one year post-transplant came mainly from newly produced T cells.

A few counts support this clonotype. Its antigen remains unknown. Germline loops: CDR1 DFQATT, CDR2 SNEGSKA (reference sequence). The CDR3 spans 11 residues. V lost 0 bases and J lost 15, with 12 bases in between. The TCRbeta library incorporated unique molecular identifiers. TCRdb recomputed calls from the PCR reads with MiXCR, one row per CDR3 protein. The data hold 700,000 to 850,000 distinct CDR3 sequences, with 16% observed a single time. The rearrangement links TRBV20-1 to TRBJ1-5; D remains unclear. The sequencing here drew on PBMCs, mostly from graft donor cells, taken 360 days after TCRalphabeta/CD19-depleted stem cell transplant. The source of this sequence is a male patient aged 5 to 17 who had a stem cell transplant for acute lymphoblastic leukemia, so the T cells may come from the graft donor. CDR3 loop: CSAREPNVWHF. The CDR3 bases are TGCAGTGCTAGAGAACCTAATGTTTGGCATTTT.